These 18 T cell receptor beta chains originate from one sample sequenced in a study of CD8 T cells in ankylosing spondylitis. TCRdb called the 5' RACE reads again in MiXCR, with one record for every CDR3 protein. The table lists 150,000 to 200,000 distinct CDR3 sequences, 13% of them singletons. The source material was blood, either unsorted or a sorted T cell fraction (not recorded which). These receptors all come from a female donor with ankylosing spondylitis or in good health (not recorded which).

This clonotype turned up a few times. The chain has TRBV5-1 and TRBJ2-5; 7 positions agree with TRBD1. Looked up from germline, CDR1 is SGHRS and CDR2 is YFSETQ. V gave up 4 bases and J gave up 1 base; unmatched junction bases: 4. The CDR3 has 14 amino acids. CDR3 sequence reads: CASSRGQTQETQYF. The CDR3 DNA is TGCGCCAGCAGCAGGGGACAGACCCAAGAGACCCAGTACTTC.

This clonotype was recorded many times. The gene calls are TRBV7-8 and TRBJ2-1; 9 nucleotides agree with TRBD1. The V gene end was trimmed by 7 bases and the J gene end by 0 bases; junction bases not matched to a gene: 1. CDR1 is SGHVS, CDR2 FQNEAQ, per germline. There are 14 residues in the CDR3. CDR3 DNA: TGTGCCAGCAAGGACAGGGGCTCCTACAATGAGCAGTTCTTC. Translating gives CASKDRGSYNEQFF.

The chain combines TRBV7-9 with TRBJ2-5, with TRBD1 matching over 7 bases. With 3 bases clipped from V and 5 bases from J, the junction kept 6 bases outside the gene matches. Germline CDR1 is SEHNR and CDR2 is FQNEAQ (reference sequence). This CDR3 comprises 14 residues. Written as DNA, the CDR3 is TGTGCCAGCAGCTTTGGACAGGCAAAGGAGACCCAGTACTTC. This gives the protein CASSFGQAKETQYF.

The sample holds many counts of this clonotype. The gene calls are TRBV28 and TRBJ2-7, with D possibly TRBD1 on 5 matching bases. Trimming stripped 3 bases from V and 11 bases from J, with 23 bases between. Germline V gene data show CDR1 as MDHEN and CDR2 as SYDVKM. The CDR3 has 15 amino acids. CDR3: CASSLGSAGLSGKYF. The CDR3 coding sequence is TGTGCCAGCAGTTTGGGGTCTGCAGGGTTGTCAGGGAAGTACTTC.

The gene calls are TRBV29-1 and TRBJ1-6; possible D gene TRBD1, 5 bases. This CDR3 spans 13 amino acids. Germline-derived CDR1 and CDR2 are SQVTM and ANQGSEA. Trimming removed 4 bases at V and 7 bases at J, with 11 bases between. The CDR3 nucleotides read TGCAGCGTTGGAGGGGCAGGGAATTCACCCCTCCACTTT. Translating gives CSVGGAGNSPLHF.

Ten or more counts support this clonotype. The chain combines TRBV5-1 with TRBJ1-4; weak D call: TRBD1 (5 bases). Trimming left V 1 base short and J 4 bases short, with 11 bases between. Germline V gives CDR1 SGHRS, CDR2 YFSETQ. The CDR3 has 15 amino acids. CDR3 sequence (DNA): TGCGCCAGCAGCTTGCAAGGGGCTCTTAATGAAAAACTGTTTTTT. This codes for CASSLQGALNEKLFF.

This clonotype was observed a few times. This CDR3 is CASTIGGTEAFF. CDR3 sequence (DNA): TGTGCCAGTACCATAGGTGGTACTGAAGCTTTCTTT. The gene calls are TRBV19 and TRBJ1-1, with D hard to call. The CDR3 extends over 12 amino acids. The germline gives CDR1 LNHDA, CDR2 SQIVND (reference sequence). V was pared by 7 bases and J by 5 bases, with 11 bases between.

The table lists this clonotype with many counts. The chain has TRBV10-3 and TRBJ2-3; the match to TRBD2 covers 8 bases. Unmatched junction bases numbered 4, after V lost 1 base and J lost 4 bases. Per germline, CDR1 ENHRY and CDR2 SYGVKD. The CDR3 consists of 15 residues. Here the CDR3 reads CAISEFTSGSDTQYF. The DNA for the CDR3 is TGTGCCATCAGTGAGTTTACTAGCGGATCAGATACGCAGTATTTT.

This clonotype was detected ten times or more. The gene calls are TRBV6-1 and TRBJ2-1, with D unresolved. The V gene's germline CDR1 is MNHNS and CDR2 SASEGT. The CDR3 has 15 amino acids. V was cut by 7 bases and J by 0 bases, with 13 bases left in between. The CDR3 loop reads CASTPARSSYNEQFF. The CDR3 DNA sequence: TGTGCCAGCACCCCCGCCCGTAGCTCCTACAATGAGCAGTTCTTC.

Details on this clonotype: A read error may be the cause here, since a much bigger clone is one base away. The rearrangement uses TRBV12-3 or TRBV12-4 and TRBJ2-1; 12 bases line up with TRBD2. The CDR3 is 15 amino acids. The CDR3 DNA follows: TGTGTCAGCAGCCCCGCTAGCGGGAGGGCCCATGAGCAGTTCTTC. Translation gives CVSSPASGRAHEQFF.

Ten or more counts support this clonotype. The chain links TRBV10-3 to TRBJ2-7; 11 bases map to TRBD2. V lost 0 bases, J lost 1 base, and 5 bases stayed unmatched. Germline CDR1 ENHRY, CDR2 SYGVKD. The CDR3 is made up of 17 amino acids. The CDR3 sequence is CAISESGTSGLSYEQYF. The CDR3 coding sequence is TGTGCCATCAGTGAGTCCGGGACTAGCGGCCTTTCCTACGAGCAGTACTTC.

With respect to this clonotype: A much more abundant neighbour one base away suggests this may be a read error. This chain joins TRBV6-2 or TRBV6-3 and TRBJ1-1; D is ambiguous. Deletions cut 4 bases from V and 10 bases from J, with 10 bases between. Per germline, CDR1 MNHEY and CDR2 SVGEGT. The CDR3 spans 11 residues. CDR3 in amino acids: CASSWSQRAFF. The CDR3 region has the DNA TGTGCCAGCAGTTGGTCCCAGAGAGCTTTCTTT.

This clonotype was recorded at least ten times. The rearrangement joins TRBV28 to TRBJ2-5; TRBD2 matches 7 bases. The V gene's germline CDR1 is MDHEN and CDR2 SYDVKM. The CDR3 sequence is 13 residues long. V lost 7 bases and J lost 5; bases outside the gene matches: 7. The CDR3 reads CASIDGGFETQYF. The DNA for the CDR3 is TGTGCCAGCATTGACGGGGGGTTTGAGACCCAGTACTTC. The full variable domain, its missing parts supplied by reference TRBV28 and TRBJ2-5, is DVKVTQSSRYLVKRTGEKVFLECVQDMDHENMFWYRQDPGLGLRLIYFSYDVKMKEKGDIPEGYSVSREKKERFSLILESASTNQTSMYLCASIDGGFETQYFGPGTRLLVL.

This chain joins TRBV30 and TRBJ1-2, with D unresolved. Trimming took 3 bases from V and 4 from J, leaving 12 bases between them. CDR1 GTSNPN and CDR2 SVGIG come from the germline V gene (reference sequence). The CDR3 has 13 amino acids. The CDR3 DNA follows: TGTGCCTGGAGCAAAGGGCTTCTCTATGGCTACACCTTC. It encodes CAWSKGLLYGYTF.

This clonotype was recorded at least ten times. This chain uses TRBV15 with TRBJ1-5; 8 bases match TRBD1. Unmatched junction bases numbered 3, after V lost 1 base and J lost 4 bases. The CDR3 is 15 residues long. CDR1 and CDR2 from the germline V gene are LNHNV and YYDKDF (reference sequence). Here the CDR3 DNA reads TGTGCCACCAGCAGAGCCGGACAGGGTAATCAGCCCCAGCATTTT. It yields the protein CATSRAGQGNQPQHF.

This clonotype was counted ten times or more. The chain uses TRBV5-1 and TRBJ2-3; 9 nucleotides agree with TRBD1. There are 15 residues in the CDR3. Germline CDR1 is SGHRS and CDR2 is YFSETQ. Trimming cost V 0 bases and J 1 base; bases outside gene matches: 0. In nucleotides, the CDR3 is TGCGCCAGCAGCTTGGGGACAGGGGGCACAGATACGCAGTATTTT. Protein: CASSLGTGGTDTQYF.

This clonotype was observed at least ten times. The chain is built from TRBV29-1 and TRBJ1-2; D is uncertain. Germline V gene data show CDR1 as SQVTM and CDR2 as ANQGSEA. The CDR3 consists of 11 residues. The germline V and J ends were trimmed by 4 bases and 6 bases, with 9 bases remaining between them. CDR3 sequence (DNA): TGCAGCGTTGGCACAGACGATGGCTACACCTTC. Amino acids: CSVGTDDGYTF. Filled out from reference TRBV29-1 and TRBJ1-2, the complete variable domain reads SAVISQKPSRDICQRGTSLTIQCQVDSQVTMMFWYRQQPGQSLTLIATANQGSEATYESGFVIDKFPISRPNLTFSTLTVSNMSPEDSSIYLCSVGTDDGYTFGSGTRLTVV.

This chain joins TRBV30 and TRBJ1-5; weak D call: TRBD1 (5 bases). Trimming removed 3 bases at V and 0 bases at J, with 9 bases between. This CDR3 contains 14 residues. Germline values: CDR1 GTSNPN, CDR2 SVGIG (reference sequence). The DNA for the CDR3 is TGTGCCTGGAGCAGGGCCTATAGCAATCAGCCCCAGCATTTT. It encodes CAWSRAYSNQPQHF.